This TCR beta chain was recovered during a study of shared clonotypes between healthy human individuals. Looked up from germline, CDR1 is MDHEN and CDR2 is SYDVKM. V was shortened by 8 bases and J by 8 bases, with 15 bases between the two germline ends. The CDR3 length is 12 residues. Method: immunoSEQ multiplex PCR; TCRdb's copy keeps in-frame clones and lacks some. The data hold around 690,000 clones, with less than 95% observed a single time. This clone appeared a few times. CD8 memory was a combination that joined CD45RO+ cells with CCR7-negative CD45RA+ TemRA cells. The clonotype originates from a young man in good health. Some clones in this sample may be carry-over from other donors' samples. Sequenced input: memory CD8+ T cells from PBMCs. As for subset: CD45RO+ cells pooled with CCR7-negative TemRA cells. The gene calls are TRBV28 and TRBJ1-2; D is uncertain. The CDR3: CASRTDPGGYTF. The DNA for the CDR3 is TGTGCCAGCCGTACAGACCCGGGGGGCTACACCTTC.